The 6 T cell receptor beta chains listed next were all sequenced from one sample in a study of vaccination effects on CD4 cells after COVID-19. Which antigens these TCRs recognize remains unknown. Sequencing in the ViraFEST assay came after antigen-specific CD4+ T cells had been expanded with viral peptide pools, which were used to stimulate PBMC. Upon completion of around 9 days in culture, CD4+ T cells were isolated. Some clones are missing from TCRdb's copy, which holds only in-frame ones; the method was immunoSEQ multiplex PCR. Here the sample spans 50,000 to 65,000 clones, about four fifths being singletons. This specimen was CD4+ T cells from PBMCs cultured with HCoV-229E spike peptides, taken before COVID-19 vaccination. Receptor source: a human donor who received a COVID-19 vaccine.

The chain links TRBV9 to TRBJ1-2; no clear D. The CDR3 totals 14 residues. In germline, CDR1 is SGDLS, CDR2 YYNGEE. Between the trimmed V and J ends, which lost 1 base and 7 bases, there was a span of 14 bases. The DNA for the CDR3 is TGTGCCAGCAGCGTATTTCCCCAGCCGGGTGGCTACACCTTC. Translated, it gives CASSVFPQPGGYTF.

The CDR3 loop reads CASSLGGVAKNIQYF. CDR3 coding DNA: TGTGCCAGCTCTTTAGGTGGGGTCGCCAAAAACATTCAGTACTTC. The V gene is TRBV6-5, the J gene TRBJ2-4, with D unclear. The CDR3 length is 15 residues. V was clipped by 8 bases and J by 1 base, with 15 bases between them. Germline lookup yields CDR1 MNHEY and CDR2 SVGAGI.

The J gene is TRBJ1-6, the V gene TRBV14, with D maybe TRBD1 (5 bases). V was shortened by 1 base and J by 7 bases, with 11 bases between the two germline ends. The CDR3 spans 15 residues. Germline CDR1 is SGHDN and CDR2 is FVKESK. The CDR3 here is CASSQVQGGNSPLHF. The CDR3 region has the DNA TGTGCCAGCAGCCAAGTCCAGGGCGGCAATTCACCCCTCCACTTT.

The rearrangement links TRBV20-1 to TRBJ2-3; D is unresolved. Germline CDR1 DFQATT, CDR2 SNEGSKA (reference sequence). The V gene lost 1 base and the J gene lost 5 bases, with 4 bases spanning the gap. This CDR3 comprises 11 residues. CDR3 sequence reads: CSARGLDTQYF. CDR3 bases: TGCAGTGCTAGAGGGTTAGATACGCAGTATTTT.

V is TRBV7-8 and J is TRBJ2-1; TRBD2 agrees at 8 bases. Looked up from germline, CDR1 is SGHVS and CDR2 is FQNEAQ. Losses at the gene ends were 6 bases for V and 0 bases for J; bases not matched to a gene: 10. The CDR3 is made up of 17 amino acids. As DNA, the CDR3 is TGTGCCAGCAGTCCTCGGGAGGGGGACGGCTCCTACAATGAGCAGTTCTTC. It encodes CASSPREGDGSYNEQFF.

The rearrangement uses TRBV19 and TRBJ1-4; no definite D call. V was pared by 6 bases and J by 8 bases, with 22 bases between. The CDR3 loop spans 16 amino acids. Germline assignment: CDR1 LNHDA and CDR2 SQIVND (reference sequence). This CDR3 is CASSPTKGLRGEKLFF. The CDR3 DNA reads as TGTGCCAGTAGCCCCACCAAAGGGTTAAGAGGGGAAAAACTGTTTTTT.